What follows describes a single T cell receptor (beta chain). This clone was found once. No antigen is known for it. No base quality information exists; no much larger clone differs at one position. The data originate from a study of T cell clonotyping in hematopoietic cell transplantation (dated by TCRdb to the early 2020s). With regard to the full study: A total of some 140 blood samples were gathered in the study from roughly 40 consecutive transplant recipients along with their related donors. Recruitment of patients was conducted between late 2015 and January 2017, and follow-up was continued until September 2020 or death. General conclusions and limits of the study: The sample size was limited, and CD4 and CD8 repertoire contributions could not be separated because cells were not sorted. A decrease in recipient TCR diversity was observed after transplant, and a progressive increase in pathologically expanded clonotypes was seen from day 30 to day 180. Just a small fraction of recipient repertoires overlapped with donor repertoires, and more than 95% appeared de novo at the given depth. Donor and pretransplant recipient Inverse Simpson Index values predicted broader posttransplant TCR repertoire diversity.

TCR beta CDR3 regions were amplified from genomic DNA with the immunoSEQ assay, a bias-controlled multiplex PCR using V- and J-specific primers. A proprietary barcode and Illumina adapter sequences were added to the CDR3 amplicons in a second PCR step. An Illumina MiSeq instrument was used for sequencing of the CDR3 libraries. In the authors' own workflow: Export and quality control were handled in immunoSEQ Analyzer 3.0, while downstream analyses relied on R Bioconductor and Immunarch. Only productive rearrangements within the normalized downsampled data set were used in the calculation of repertoire metrics. Pathologically expanded clonotypes were defined as those larger than 5 templates in the normalized cohort. Repertoire diversity was measured with the Inverse Simpson Index. CMV-specificity analyses were carried out on the non-normalized data set to capture all clonotypes. This is the immuneACCESS table as TCRdb keeps it, with only in-frame sequences that have V and J called. A part of the clones is gone; compared with another copy, unresolved V genes explain less than half, and the rest is unexplained. The V and J calls and the clone size are those of that table, but D and trimming were determined from the DNA. The sample table contains tens of thousands of clones; only one count was recorded for approximately 94% of them. 0.85% to 0.9% of the sample lies in the top ten.

For TCR beta sequencing, blood samples came from the related transplant donors. Nuclei Lysis Solution was used to extract genomic DNA from fresh or cryopreserved unfractionated peripheral blood mononuclear cells. Taken from cysteine to phenylalanine, the CDR3 has 13 residues. Only CDR3 DNA remains: 39 bases, in frame from the first base. CDR1 and CDR2 are drawn from the germline V gene (reference sequence): GTSNPN, SVGIG. Relative to germline, V is missing 3 bases and J is missing 6 bases, with 5 bases of the junction outside any gene match. The sample consisted of peripheral blood mononuclear cells. The V and J segments used are TRBV30 and TRBJ2-7, and TRBD1 matches 10 of the central bases. This clonotype originated in a woman aged 45-60 years in good health. Some clones in this sample may be carry-over from other donors' samples. The DNA reads as follows: TGTGCCTGGAGGGGGGACAGGGGAACCGAGCAGTACTTC. It codes for CAWRGDRGTEQYF. With all but the CDR3 taken from the reference TRBV30 and TRBJ2-7 genes, the full variable domain is: SQTIHQWPATLVQPVGSPLSLECTVEGTSNPNLYWYRQAAGRGLQLLFYSVGIGQISSEVPQNLSASRPQDRQFILSSKKLLLSDSGFYLCAWRGDRGTEQYFGPGTRLTVT.